This passage covers 26 T cell receptor beta chains from one sample sequenced in a study of blood T cell repertoires in COVID-19. The method was immunoSEQ multiplex PCR; TCRdb's version includes in-frame clones alone and lacks a portion of them. The repertoire has roughly 59,000 clones, around four fifths of them found once; the top ten carry 6.3%. Sample: peripheral blood. The receptors here all came from a human donor in a cohort sampled during active COVID-19.

The genes are TRBV15 and TRBJ2-1; D is possibly TRBD2 (5 bases). Germline CDR1 and CDR2: LNHNV and YYDKDF (reference sequence). The length of the CDR3 is 14 residues. V was shortened by 6 bases and J by 7 bases, with 16 bases between the two germline ends. As DNA, the CDR3 is TGTGCCACCAGTACAGATCGGGGAAAAAATGAGCAGTTCTTC. Translating it yields CATSTDRGKNEQFF.

The rearrangement uses TRBV4-2 and TRBJ2-3; 11 bases match TRBD2. Trimming at V came to 5 bases and at J to 2 bases, leaving 9 bases not matched to a gene. This CDR3 region has 17 residues. Germline-derived CDR1 and CDR2 are LGHNA and YNFKEQ. CDR3 sequence reads: CASSSQPLAGDTDTQYF. The CDR3 DNA is TGTGCCAGCAGCTCGCAGCCACTAGCGGGGGACACAGATACGCAGTATTTT.

The chain links TRBV19 to TRBJ1-5; 7 bases align to TRBD1. The CDR3 totals 14 residues. J was trimmed by 2 bases and V by 7 bases; bases with no gene match: 5. Looked up from germline, CDR1 is LNHDA and CDR2 is SQIVND (reference sequence). The CDR3 nucleotides are TGTGCCAGTACCTTCAGGGGGGGCAATCAGCCCCAGCATTTT. It translates to CASTFRGGNQPQHF.

The chain has TRBV5-4 and TRBJ1-2, with 7 bases lining up with TRBD1. Germline CDR1 SGHNT, CDR2 YYREEE (reference sequence). The CDR3 runs 15 residues. J lost 4 bases, V lost 4 bases, and 10 bases had no gene match. The CDR3 DNA follows: TGTGCCAGCAGCCTCAGACAGGGCAGTAGCTATGGCTACACCTTC. Its protein product is CASSLRQGSSYGYTF.

The chain carries TRBV10-3 and TRBJ1-1; 11 bases line up with TRBD1. The length of the CDR3 is 16 residues. V lost 4 bases and J lost 4; bases outside the gene matches: 8. Germline V gene data show CDR1 as ENHRY and CDR2 as SYGVKD. CDR3 protein: CAISGRTGGMTTEAFF. The CDR3 nucleotides are TGTGCCATCAGTGGACGGACAGGGGGCATGACCACTGAAGCTTTCTTT.

In DNA, the CDR3 is TGTGCCATCAGTGTACGGTTCTCCTACAATGAGCAGTTCTTC. Its protein is CAISVRFSYNEQFF. The gene calls are TRBV10-3 and TRBJ2-1; D is unresolved. Germline V lookup: CDR1 ENHRY, CDR2 SYGVKD. The CDR3 length is 14 residues. The V gene lost 4 bases and the J gene lost 0 bases, with 7 bases spanning the gap.

The chain joins TRBV19 to TRBJ2-1; 9 positions agree with TRBD1. This CDR3 has 15 amino acids. V lost 5 bases and J lost 3; bases outside the gene matches: 5. Germline V gene data show CDR1 as LNHDA and CDR2 as SQIVND (reference sequence). The CDR3 reads CASSLGQGLYNEQFF. Here the CDR3 DNA reads TGTGCCAGTAGTCTCGGACAGGGGCTCTACAATGAGCAGTTCTTC.

J is TRBJ1-5 and V is TRBV19; perhaps TRBD1 as D (6 bases). This CDR3 region has 15 residues. V lost 3 bases to trimming and J lost 5 bases, with 14 bases between them. Germline CDR1 is LNHDA and CDR2 is SQIVND (reference sequence). CDR3 sequence: CASSMTGFSDQPQHF. CDR3 coding DNA: TGTGCCAGTAGTATGACAGGTTTTAGTGATCAGCCCCAGCATTTT.

J is TRBJ2-5 and V is TRBV6-5; 12 bases align to TRBD2. Trimming at V came to 5 bases and at J to 4 bases, leaving 5 bases not matched to a gene. The CDR3 contains 15 residues. Germline V gene sequence: CDR1 MNHEY, CDR2 SVGAGI. The CDR3: CASSLAGGLRETQYF. CDR3 nucleotides: TGTGCCAGCAGTCTAGCGGGAGGGCTTCGAGAGACCCAGTACTTC.

CDR3 region: CASSQGLGLSTDTQYF. CDR3 coding DNA: TGCGCCAGCAGCCAAGGCTTGGGCCTATCCACAGATACGCAGTATTTT. The chain couples TRBV4-1 to TRBJ2-3, with D unresolved. The CDR3 is 16 residues long. Germline lookup yields CDR1 MGHRA and CDR2 YSYEKL. Trimming took 1 base from V and 2 from J, leaving 13 bases between them.

The rearrangement joins TRBV6-5 to TRBJ2-7; possible D gene TRBD1, 6 bases. V was shortened by 0 bases and J by 3 bases, with 12 bases between the two germline ends. The CDR3 consists of 15 residues. Germline V CDR1 and CDR2: MNHEY, SVGAGI. The CDR3 loop reads CASSYSSGRGYEQYF. The CDR3 nucleotides read TGTGCCAGCAGTTACTCGAGTGGCAGGGGCTACGAGCAGTACTTC.

The rearrangement uses TRBV10-3 and TRBJ2-3; TRBD2 agrees at 10 bases. The germline V gene has CDR1 ENHRY and CDR2 SYGVKD. The CDR3 runs 14 residues. V gave up 0 bases and J gave up 6 bases; unmatched junction bases: 0. The CDR3 nucleotides read TGTGCCATCAGTGAGTCACTAGCGGGGGATACGCAGTATTTT. As protein: CAISESLAGDTQYF.

The genes are TRBV2 and TRBJ1-2; a possible D gene is TRBD1 (5 bases). Trimming shortened V by 7 bases and J by 2 bases, and 8 bases separated the two germline ends. Germline CDR1 is SNHLY and CDR2 is FYNNEI. The CDR3 has 12 amino acids. CDR3 sequence reads: CASNSGNYGYTF. The CDR3 DNA follows: TGTGCCAGCAATTCAGGGAACTATGGCTACACCTTC.

The V gene is TRBV12-5, the J gene TRBJ2-3; D unresolved. Trimming removed 0 bases at V and 7 bases at J, with 8 bases between. The germline gives CDR1 LGHNT, CDR2 FRNRAP. This CDR3 comprises 13 residues. DNA for the CDR3: TGTGCTAGTGGTTTGGTATCCGTATATACGCAGTATTTT. It codes for CASGLVSVYTQYF.

The V call is TRBV5-1, the J call TRBJ2-5, with D possibly being TRBD1 (6 bases). CDR3 length equals 14 residues. Germline-derived CDR1 and CDR2 are SGHRS and YFSETQ. V was trimmed by 4 bases and J by 1 base, leaving 11 bases between them. Here the CDR3 reads CASSVGQSQETQYF. The CDR3 nucleotides are TGCGCCAGCAGCGTCGGACAGTCCCAAGAGACCCAGTACTTC.

The chain couples TRBV10-3 to TRBJ1-3; D is ambiguous. The CDR3 covers 17 residues. CDR1 and CDR2 (germline): ENHRY, SYGVKD. V lost 0 bases to trimming and J lost 0 bases, with 12 bases between them. CDR3 bases: TGTGCCATCAGTGAGTCAGGAGGATTACTCTCTGGAAACACCATATATTTT. Amino acid sequence: CAISESGGLLSGNTIYF.

On this clone itself: This same CDR3 is encoded by further DNA sequences in the sample. V usage is TRBV7-3 and J usage is TRBJ2-5; TRBD1 matches at 9 bases. This CDR3 is 13 amino acids long. The junction had 2 bases not matched to a gene; V was cut back by 4 bases and J by 5 bases. Germline V lookup: CDR1 SGHTA, CDR2 FQGTGA. CDR3 DNA sequence: TGTGCCAGCAGCTCCGGACAGGGGGAGACCCAGTACTTC. Residues: CASSSGQGETQYF. Supplemented by reference TRBV7-3 and TRBJ2-5, the full variable domain reads GAGVSQTPSNKVTEKGKYVELRCDPISGHTALYWYRQSLGQGPEFLIYFQGTGAADDSGLPNDRFFAVRPEGSVSTLKIQRTERGDSAVYLCASSSGQGETQYFGPGTRLLVL.

The rearrangement joins TRBV18 to TRBJ1-5, with 9 positions matching TRBD1. The CDR3 totals 18 residues. Per the germline V gene, CDR1 is KGHSH and CDR2 is LQKENI. V lost 1 base to trimming and J lost 1 base; unmatched junction nucleotides: 8. The CDR3 spells CASSPQMGQGSSNQPQHF. CDR3 DNA: TGTGCCAGCTCACCACAAATGGGACAGGGATCAAGCAATCAGCCCCAGCATTTT.

This clone was counted once. The genes are TRBV18 and TRBJ1-3; D is unresolved. This CDR3 has 15 residues. The germline V and J ends were trimmed by 3 bases and 4 bases, with 13 bases remaining between them. Germline-derived CDR1 and CDR2 are KGHSH and LQKENI. For the CDR3, the DNA is TGTGCCAGCTCACCGGGCCCCACCGCGGGAAACACCATATATTTT. This encodes CASSPGPTAGNTIYF. The whole variable domain, filled in from reference TRBV18 and TRBJ1-3, reads NAGVMQNPRHLVRRRGQEARLRCSPMKGHSHVYWYRQLPEEGLKFMVYLQKENIIDESGMPKERFSAEFPKEGPSILRIQQVVRGDSAAYFCASSPGPTAGNTIYFGEGSWLTVV.

The chain combines TRBV6-5 with TRBJ2-4; 8 bases fit TRBD1. The CDR3 is 15 amino acids. Germline loops: CDR1 MNHEY, CDR2 SVGAGI. V dropped 6 bases and J dropped 9; count of bases not matched to a gene: 13. The CDR3 sequence is CASSRSTGGAGIQYF. CDR3 bases: TGTGCCAGCAGCCGATCAACAGGGGGAGCGGGCATTCAGTACTTC.

The rearrangement links TRBV30 to TRBJ1-5; the D is unclear. V was clipped by 2 bases and J by 2 bases, with 10 bases between them. The CDR3 has 14 amino acids. In germline, CDR1 is GTSNPN, CDR2 SVGIG (reference sequence). This CDR3 is CAWSTGSRNQPQHF. The CDR3 DNA sequence: TGTGCCTGGAGTACGGGGTCCCGCAATCAGCCCCAGCATTTT.

This rearrangement joins TRBV6-5 to TRBJ2-7; no definite D call. Germline V gene data show CDR1 as MNHEY and CDR2 as SVGAGI. Trimming removed 6 bases at V and 3 bases at J, with 12 bases between. This CDR3 comprises 13 residues. The CDR3 is CASSSTLLYEQYF. Here the CDR3 DNA reads TGTGCCAGCAGCTCGACTCTGCTCTACGAGCAGTACTTC.

In DNA, the CDR3 is TGTGCCAGCAGCGAGACTAACCCAAGCACAGATACGCAGTATTTT. Its protein is CASSETNPSTDTQYF. The rearrangement uses TRBV7-9 and TRBJ2-3, with D possibly TRBD2 on 5 matching bases. The V gene lost 5 bases and the J gene lost 0 bases, with 12 bases spanning the gap. The CDR3 runs to 15 residues. In germline, CDR1 is SEHNR, CDR2 FQNEAQ (reference sequence).

The chain has TRBV15 and TRBJ2-3, with 7 bases aligning to TRBD2. The CDR3 loop spans 15 amino acids. Germline CDR1 LNHNV, CDR2 YYDKDF (reference sequence). V lost 5 bases, J lost 0 bases, and 5 bases stayed unmatched. The CDR3 here is CATSRGEYSTDTQYF. DNA for the CDR3: TGTGCCACCAGCCGGGGGGAATACAGCACAGATACGCAGTATTTT. Filled out from reference TRBV15 and TRBJ2-3, the complete variable domain reads DAMVIQNPRYQVTQFGKPVTLSCSQTLNHNVMYWYQQKSSQAPKLLFHYYDKDFNNEADTPDNFQSRRPNTSFCFLDIRSPGLGDTAMYLCATSRGEYSTDTQYFGPGTRLTVL.

This clone was found once. The V gene is TRBV11-2, the J gene TRBJ2-3; 13 bases fit TRBD2. This CDR3 is 16 amino acids long. The V gene end was trimmed by 5 bases and the J gene end by 9 bases; junction bases not matched to a gene: 11. CDR1 and CDR2 from the germline V gene are SGHAT and FQNNGV. The CDR3 coding sequence is TGTGCCAGCAGCCCACCTGGGACTAGCGGGAAACTAACGCAGTATTTT. This gives the protein CASSPPGTSGKLTQYF. Drawing the rest from reference TRBV11-2 and TRBJ2-3, the complete variable domain is EAGVAQSPRYKIIEKRQSVAFWCNPISGHATLYWYQQILGQGPKLLIQFQNNGVVDDSQLPKDRFSAERLKGVDSTLKIQPAKLEDSAVYLCASSPPGTSGKLTQYFGPGTRLTVL.

This rearrangement joins TRBV5-4 to TRBJ2-7; 8 nucleotides align to TRBD2. The ends lost 6 bases at V and 7 bases at J; junction bases unmatched: 15. This CDR3 has 15 residues. The germline V gene has CDR1 SGHNT and CDR2 YYREEE (reference sequence). The CDR3 DNA is TGTGCCAGCACCCTGGGTAGCGGGAAGGTAGGGGAGCAGTACTTC. It is translated as CASTLGSGKVGEQYF. Together with reference TRBV5-4 and TRBJ2-7, the CDR3 gives the full variable domain: ETGVTQSPTHLIKTRGQQVTLRCSSQSGHNTVSWYQQALGQGPQFIFQYYREEENGRGNFPPRFSGLQFPNYSSELNVNALELDDSALYLCASTLGSGKVGEQYFGPGTRLTVT.